Below are 26 T cell receptor beta chains sequenced from a single sample in a study of blood T cell repertoires in COVID-19. Clones were sequenced by immunoSEQ multiplex PCR, and TCRdb holds only the in-frame ones, with some missing. The table records some 250,000 clones, about 89% of them present only once. The sequencing input was PBMCs or T cells enriched from blood (not recorded which). These receptor sequences come from a man aged 40-49 years who had recovered from COVID-19.

This sequence joins TRBV15 and TRBJ2-7; 8 bases map to TRBD1. The germline V gene encodes CDR1 LNHNV and CDR2 YYDKDF (reference sequence). The CDR3 totals 17 residues. The J segment lost 6 bases and the V segment lost 0 bases, leaving 13 bases of the junction unmatched. The CDR3 bases are TGTGCCACCAGCAGAGATAGGGGGGATGGACAGGGCTCCGAGCAGTACTTC. This codes for CATSRDRGDGQGSEQYF.

The V gene is TRBV5-1, the J gene TRBJ1-1; 8 nucleotides match TRBD1. The trim removed 3 bases at V and 4 bases at J, leaving 8 bases unmatched. CDR1 SGHRS and CDR2 YFSETQ come from the germline V gene. The CDR3 sequence is 15 residues long. As DNA, the CDR3 is TGCGCCAGCAGCTCCCAGGGGGCGGGGAGCACTGAAGCTTTCTTT. This codes for CASSSQGAGSTEAFF.

The chain uses TRBV18 and TRBJ1-2; perhaps TRBD1 as D (6 bases). CDR1 and CDR2 from the germline V gene are KGHSH and LQKENI. The length of the CDR3 is 14 residues. V lost 3 bases to trimming and J lost 4 bases, with 12 bases between them. The CDR3 sequence is CASSPESRGYGYTF. The DNA of the CDR3 is TGTGCCAGCTCACCTGAGAGCAGGGGCTATGGCTACACCTTC.

The chain is built from TRBV11-2 and TRBJ2-5, with 11 bases identical to TRBD2. This CDR3 comprises 17 residues. Germline-derived CDR1 and CDR2 are SGHAT and FQNNGV. J was trimmed by 5 bases and V by 1 base; bases with no gene match: 9. The CDR3 spells CASSLATSGRRRETQYF. CDR3 DNA sequence: TGTGCCAGCAGCTTAGCTACTAGCGGGAGACGGCGGGAGACCCAGTACTTC.

The chain has TRBV4-3 and TRBJ1-3; D gene ambiguous. CDR1 and CDR2 (germline): LGHNA, YSLEER. V was pared by 1 base and J by 3 bases, with 10 bases between. The CDR3 runs to 15 residues. This chain's CDR3 is CASSQVGANGNTIYF. The CDR3 region has the DNA TGCGCCAGCAGCCAAGTGGGAGCTAATGGAAACACCATATATTTT.

CDR3 coding DNA: TGTGCCAGCAGCCAGGAATGGACAGGGGGGGAGACCCAGTACTTC. Translating gives CASSQEWTGGETQYF. The chain combines TRBV3-1 (or the pseudogene TRBV3-2) with TRBJ2-5; the match to TRBD1 covers 10 bases. J was trimmed by 5 bases and V by 3 bases; bases with no gene match: 6. Germline lookup yields CDR1 LGHDT and CDR2 YNNKEL (reference sequence). There are 15 residues in the CDR3.

This clone was detected only a few times. The rearrangement uses TRBV6-4 and TRBJ1-5; D unclear. V was pared by 3 bases and J by 7 bases, with 13 bases between. From germline, CDR1 is MRHNA and CDR2 SNTAGT. This CDR3 region has 14 residues. The CDR3 here is CASSEEGSRQPQHF. CDR3 nucleotides: TGTGCCAGCAGTGAAGAGGGATCTCGACAGCCCCAGCATTTT.

The chain joins TRBV3-1 (or the pseudogene TRBV3-2) to TRBJ2-1, with 8 positions matching TRBD2. This CDR3 has 18 amino acids. The V gene end was trimmed by 2 bases and the J gene end by 3 bases; junction bases not matched to a gene: 12. Germline-derived CDR1 and CDR2 are LGHDT and YNNKEL (reference sequence). CDR3 nucleotide sequence: TGTGCCAGCAGCCAAAAATCCTCGGGACTAGAGTTCTACAATGAGCAGTTCTTC. The encoded protein is CASSQKSSGLEFYNEQFF.

The V call is TRBV7-9, the J call TRBJ2-3; 14 bases fit TRBD2. Germline loops: CDR1 SEHNR, CDR2 FQNEAQ (reference sequence). The CDR3 totals 16 residues. The trim removed 4 bases at V and 2 bases at J, leaving 2 bases unmatched. Written as DNA, the CDR3 is TGTGCCAGCAGCTCGGGACTAGCGGGAGCCACAGATACGCAGTATTTT. It translates to CASSSGLAGATDTQYF.

The chain couples TRBV6-5 to TRBJ2-7, with 12 positions matching TRBD2. CDR1 MNHEY and CDR2 SVGAGI come from the germline V gene. V lost 5 bases, J lost 3 bases, and 5 bases stayed unmatched. The CDR3 contains 15 residues. The CDR3: CASSTTSGSFYEQYF. DNA for the CDR3: TGTGCCAGCAGTACGACTAGCGGGAGTTTCTACGAGCAGTACTTC.

V gene TRBV3-1 (or the pseudogene TRBV3-2) combines with J gene TRBJ1-4; a weak D match, TRBD1 (6 bases). Germline values: CDR1 LGHDT, CDR2 YNNKEL (reference sequence). V lost 4 bases to trimming and J lost 5 bases, with 23 bases between them. The CDR3 has 18 residues. The CDR3 DNA reads as TGTGCCAGCAGCCTCCTTAGGGGGACTAGGAGGGAGAATGAAAAACTGTTTTTT. Its protein product is CASSLLRGTRRENEKLFF.

The chain joins TRBV12-5 to TRBJ1-3; 9 nucleotides line up with TRBD1. This CDR3 comprises 16 residues. Germline trimming cut 0 bases from V and 3 bases from J; bases unmatched to any gene: 3. Germline V lookup: CDR1 LGHNT, CDR2 FRNRAP. CDR3 amino acids: CASGLVQGALGNTIYF. In DNA form, the CDR3 reads TGTGCTAGTGGTTTGGTACAGGGGGCGCTTGGAAACACCATATATTTT.

The V and J genes are TRBV5-1 and TRBJ1-4, with 8 bases fitting TRBD1. Germline V gene lookup returns CDR1 SGHRS and CDR2 YFSETQ. The V segment lost 0 bases and the J segment 8 bases; nucleotides outside the gene matches: 6. This CDR3 spans 15 amino acids. The DNA for the CDR3 is TGCGCCAGCAGCTTGGCGGGACAGGAATACGAAAAACTGTTTTTT. Encoded protein: CASSLAGQEYEKLFF. Full variable domain (rest looked up from reference TRBV5-1 and TRBJ1-4): KAGVTQTPRYLIKTRGQQVTLSCSPISGHRSVSWYQQTPGQGLQFLFEYFSETQRNKGNFPGRFSGRQFSNSRSEMNVSTLELGDSALYLCASSLAGQEYEKLFFGSGTQLSVL.

This clone was recorded a few times. The chain employs TRBV5-1 and TRBJ1-3; 7 bases line up with TRBD1. CDR3 size: 16 residues. Germline V gene lookup returns CDR1 SGHRS and CDR2 YFSETQ. V was clipped by 0 bases and J by 6 bases; unmatched bases: 9. DNA of the CDR3: TGCGCCAGCAGCTTGGGAGGATGGGACAGAAAAAACACCATATATTTT. Encoded protein: CASSLGGWDRKNTIYF.

This rearrangement joins TRBV2 to TRBJ1-1, with 8 nucleotides matching TRBD1. Germline CDR1 reads SNHLY; CDR2 reads FYNNEI. The CDR3 consists of 13 residues. After removal of 6 bases from V and 3 bases from J, the junction contained 3 bases not matched to a gene. Here the CDR3 DNA reads TGTGCCAGCAGCGGACAGGGTTACACTGAAGCTTTCTTT. Its translation is CASSGQGYTEAFF.

The CDR3 protein is CASSPGLAGTTDTQYF. CDR3 bases: TGTGCCAGCAGCCCGGGACTAGCGGGCACCACAGATACGCAGTATTTT. The chain joins TRBV7-3 to TRBJ2-3; 12 bases agree with TRBD2. The CDR3 has 16 amino acids. The germline CDR1 and CDR2 sequences are SGHTA and FQGTGA. The J segment lost 2 bases and the V segment lost 5 bases, leaving 5 bases of the junction unmatched.

The V and J genes are TRBV28 and TRBJ1-5; 7 nucleotides line up with TRBD1. CDR1 is MDHEN, CDR2 SYDVKM, per germline. The CDR3 is 14 residues long. The V and J ends lost 5 bases and 6 bases, in that order; junction bases with no gene match: 7. CDR3 DNA: TGTGCCAGCAGTCAGAGGGGGCTGAGTCAGCCCCAGCATTTT. It is translated as CASSQRGLSQPQHF.

The rearrangement links TRBV7-9 to TRBJ1-5, with a weak D call TRBD1 (6 bases). The CDR3 sequence is 16 residues long. CDR1 is SEHNR and CDR2 is FQNEAQ in the germline V gene (reference sequence). V was pared by 5 bases and J by 0 bases, with 14 bases between. The CDR3 sequence: CASSNLRGYSNQPQHF. As DNA, the CDR3 is TGTGCCAGCAGCAACCTCAGGGGCTATAGCAATCAGCCCCAGCATTTT.

V usage is TRBV19 and J usage is TRBJ2-5, with TRBD2 matching 8 bases. Trimming cost V 3 bases and J 5 bases; bases outside gene matches: 14. CDR1 and CDR2 (germline): LNHDA, SQIVND (reference sequence). CDR3 length equals 17 residues. CDR3 sequence (DNA): TGTGCCAGTAGTATTTATGGCCGGGGGGGCGGGAGTGAGACCCAGTACTTC. Translating gives CASSIYGRGGGSETQYF.

The chain employs TRBV7-9 and TRBJ1-1; 7 nucleotides match TRBD1. The CDR3 loop spans 12 amino acids. Germline CDR1 is SEHNR and CDR2 is FQNEAQ (reference sequence). V gave up 5 bases and J gave up 6 bases; unmatched junction bases: 3. Here the CDR3 reads CASSADRSEAFF. CDR3 in DNA: TGTGCCAGCAGCGCGGACAGGTCTGAAGCTTTCTTT.

The chain couples TRBV27 to TRBJ1-4; TRBD1 matches 8 bases. This CDR3 has 16 residues. V was clipped by 6 bases and J by 8 bases; unmatched bases: 14. Germline V CDR1 and CDR2: MNHEY, SMNVEV (reference sequence). CDR3 loop: CASSTKRQGLGEKLFF. The CDR3 region has the DNA TGTGCCAGCAGCACTAAGAGACAGGGGTTAGGAGAAAAACTGTTTTTT. Full variable domain (remainder filled in from reference TRBV27 and TRBJ1-4): EAQVTQNPRYLITVTGKKLTVTCSQNMNHEYMSWYRQDPGLGLRQIYYSMNVEVTDKGDVPEGYKVSRKEKRNFPLILESPSPNQTSLYFCASSTKRQGLGEKLFFGSGTQLSVL.

The genes are TRBV7-9 and TRBJ1-2, with 7 bases identical to TRBD1. CDR1 SEHNR and CDR2 FQNEAQ come from the germline V gene (reference sequence). V shed 5 bases, J shed 8 bases, and the junction held 23 bases outside the gene matches. The CDR3 covers 18 residues. CDR3 nucleotide sequence: TGTGCCAGCAGCACCCCATTGTCTTCCGGGACAGCGTCAAGAGGCTACACCTTC. Translation gives CASSTPLSSGTASRGYTF.

This chain joins TRBV9 and TRBJ2-3, with 12 bases matching TRBD2. The CDR3 totals 17 residues. Germline V gene lookup returns CDR1 SGDLS and CDR2 YYNGEE. Unmatched junction bases numbered 7, after V lost 4 bases and J lost 1 base. The CDR3 here is CASSPRTSGIGTDTQYF. Written as DNA, the CDR3 is TGTGCCAGCAGCCCTCGGACTAGCGGGATCGGCACAGATACGCAGTATTTT.

This chain connects TRBV6-5 to TRBJ2-7; 7 bases agree with TRBD2. Germline values: CDR1 MNHEY, CDR2 SVGAGI. The CDR3 has 12 amino acids. The CDR3 DNA reads as TGTTCAACTGGACTAGATTCGGACGAGCAGTACTTC. It codes for CSTGLDSDEQYF.

This clone was seen only a few times. The chain employs TRBV7-9 and TRBJ2-7; D possibly corresponds to TRBD1 (6 bases). This CDR3 has 15 residues. CDR1 and CDR2 from the germline V gene are SEHNR and FQNEAQ (reference sequence). The V end was cut by 1 base, the J end by 5 bases, with 15 bases between. The CDR3 coding sequence is TGTGCCAGCAGCTTAGTACGGCAGGGGAATAACGAGCAGTACTTC. This translates into CASSLVRQGNNEQYF.

The V gene is TRBV5-1, the J gene TRBJ1-4, with 8 positions matching TRBD1. There are 13 residues in the CDR3. Germline V CDR1 and CDR2: SGHRS, YFSETQ. Losses at the gene ends were 4 bases for V and 8 bases for J; bases not matched to a gene: 4. CDR3 sequence: CASSQDREEKLFF. CDR3 DNA: TGCGCCAGCAGCCAGGACAGGGAGGAAAAACTGTTTTTT.